This passage covers 32 T cell receptor beta chains from one sample sequenced in a study of OX40 agonist ivuxolimab in advanced cancers. The protocol was immunoSEQ multiplex PCR, while the TCRdb copy is restricted to in-frame clones and leaves out a portion. The table has fewer than 35,000 clones, 74% seen once; the top ten hold 12%. Sequenced material: CD4+ or CD8+ T cells sorted from blood, taken in a trial of the OX40 agonist ivuxolimab. The receptors were gathered from an adult with an advanced solid tumor such as melanoma, head and neck, liver or kidney cancer.

This clone has just a few counts. V usage is TRBV2 and J usage is TRBJ1-6; no clear D. Trimming took 6 bases from V and 6 from J, leaving 3 bases between them. Per germline, CDR1 SNHLY and CDR2 FYNNEI. The CDR3 extends over 11 amino acids. In DNA, the CDR3 is TGTGCCAGCAGCTTTAATTCACCCCTCCACTTT. Its protein product is CASSFNSPLHF.

This clone is deemed medium-sized (0.01 to 0.1%). The CDR3 DNA sequence: TGCGCCAGCAGCCTCCTATCTCTTACGAACTATGGCTACACCTTC. Protein: CASSLLSLTNYGYTF. This chain joins TRBV4-1 and TRBJ1-2; D unclear. The ends were cut back, 4 bases at V and 2 bases at J, with 14 bases in the middle. The V gene's germline CDR1 is MGHRA and CDR2 YSYEKL. CDR3 length: 15 residues.

The V gene is TRBV9, the J gene TRBJ2-1; the D is unclear. V lost 0 bases to trimming and J lost 9 bases, with 10 bases between them. The CDR3 covers 13 residues. Looked up from germline, CDR1 is SGDLS and CDR2 is YYNGEE. The CDR3 sequence: CASSVDPQSEQFF. The DNA for the CDR3 is TGTGCCAGCAGCGTAGATCCACAGAGTGAGCAGTTCTTC. Together with reference TRBV9 and TRBJ2-1, the CDR3 gives the full variable domain: DSGVTQTPKHLITATGQRVTLRCSPRSGDLSVYWYQQSLDQGLQFLIQYYNGEERAKGNILERFSAQQFPDLHSELNLSSLELGDSALYFCASSVDPQSEQFFGPGTRLTVL.

This chain links TRBV5-4 with TRBJ2-7; D is uncertain. This CDR3 spans 12 amino acids. From germline, CDR1 is SGHNT and CDR2 YYREEE (reference sequence). V shed 0 bases and J shed 2 bases, with 3 bases lying between them. The CDR3 DNA reads as TGTGCCAGCAGCTTGGACGCCTACGAGCAGTACTTC. Protein sequence: CASSLDAYEQYF.

This rearrangement joins TRBV7-2 to TRBJ2-2; 9 nucleotides line up with TRBD2. Germline V gives CDR1 SGHTA, CDR2 FQGNSA. The length of the CDR3 is 16 residues. Trimming at V came to 1 base and at J to 4 bases, leaving 4 bases not matched to a gene. Written as DNA, the CDR3 is TGTGCCAGCAGCTTAGTGCGGGGGGGACTCACCGGGGAGCTGTTTTTT. This encodes CASSLVRGGLTGELFF.

The table lists this clone with a few counts. The chain uses TRBV9 and TRBJ2-2; tentative D call: TRBD2 (5 bases). CDR3 length equals 15 residues. The V gene lost 5 bases and the J gene lost 1 base, with 12 bases spanning the gap. Germline CDR1 reads SGDLS; CDR2 reads YYNGEE. The CDR3 region is CASRDGVVNTGELFF. The CDR3 nucleotides read TGTGCCAGCAGGGACGGGGTGGTGAACACCGGGGAGCTGTTTTTT.

Relative to its sample, this clone is medium-sized. V is TRBV2 and J is TRBJ1-2; D possibly corresponds to TRBD1 (6 bases). V shed 6 bases and J shed 10 bases, with 21 bases lying between them. Germline CDR1 and CDR2: SNHLY and FYNNEI. The CDR3 sequence is 14 residues long. In nucleotides, the CDR3 is TGTGCCAGCAGCGTAAACGCCGGGACAACTTACTACACCTTC. Residues: CASSVNAGTTYYTF.

The chain links TRBV6-1 to TRBJ2-2; 13 nucleotides align to TRBD2. The CDR3 runs 17 residues. The V segment lost 2 bases and the J segment 5 bases; nucleotides outside the gene matches: 5. Per the germline V gene, CDR1 is MNHNS and CDR2 is SASEGT. Here the CDR3 reads CASSESLAGGRTGELFF. As DNA, the CDR3 is TGTGCCAGCAGTGAATCACTAGCGGGGGGGCGGACCGGGGAGCTGTTTTTT.

The rearrangement links TRBV30 to TRBJ2-5, with 11 bases lining up with TRBD2. The CDR3 length is 14 residues. Germline trimming cut 3 bases from V and 2 bases from J; bases unmatched to any gene: 2. The germline V gene has CDR1 GTSNPN and CDR2 SVGIG (reference sequence). In DNA, the CDR3 is TGTGCCTGGAGACTAGCGGGGGTACAAGAGACCCAGTACTTC. Protein: CAWRLAGVQETQYF.

This chain uses TRBV6-6 with TRBJ1-2; the match to TRBD1 covers 9 bases. Unmatched junction bases numbered 10, after V lost 5 bases and J lost 3 bases. Germline V gives CDR1 MNHNY, CDR2 SVGAGI (reference sequence). This CDR3 has 16 amino acids. CDR3 protein: CASSATTGGNDYGYTF. The CDR3 coding sequence is TGTGCCAGCAGTGCTACCACAGGGGGCAATGACTATGGCTACACCTTC.

This clone has a handful of counts. The rearrangement uses TRBV5-1 and TRBJ1-2; 8 nucleotides align to TRBD1. Germline V CDR1 and CDR2: SGHRS, YFSETQ. With 0 bases clipped from V and 2 bases from J, the junction kept 0 bases outside the gene matches. The CDR3 length is 14 residues. The CDR3 sequence: CASSLDRGNYGYTF. The CDR3 nucleotides read TGCGCCAGCAGCTTGGACAGGGGGAACTATGGCTACACCTTC.

This clone was recorded a few times. The chain joins TRBV7-9 to TRBJ2-7, with D possibly matching TRBD1 (6 bases). CDR1 is SEHNR and CDR2 is FQNEAQ in the germline V gene (reference sequence). V was cut by 6 bases and J by 3 bases, with 9 bases left in between. This CDR3 is 12 amino acids long. CDR3 in amino acids: CASSGQFYEQYV. CDR3 DNA: TGTGCCAGCAGTGGACAGTTCTACGAGCAGTACGTC.

The chain employs TRBV18 and TRBJ2-3; no reliable D call. The V end was cut by 3 bases, the J end by 4 bases, with 5 bases between. The germline CDR1 and CDR2 sequences are KGHSH and LQKENI. The CDR3 is 12 amino acids. DNA of the CDR3: TGTGCCAGCTCACCCGACCCAGATACGCAGTATTTT. This codes for CASSPDPDTQYF.

The CDR3 protein is CASSAYGDISSYNSPLHF. As DNA, the CDR3 is TGTGCCAGCAGTGCATACGGGGACATAAGCTCCTATAATTCACCCCTCCACTTT. V gene TRBV6-1 combines with J gene TRBJ1-6; possible D gene TRBD1, 6 bases. CDR3 length equals 18 residues. V was shortened by 4 bases and J by 0 bases, with 16 bases between the two germline ends. CDR1 is MNHNS, CDR2 SASEGT, per germline.

The chain links TRBV30 to TRBJ1-4, with D perhaps TRBD1 (6 bases). Germline V gene lookup returns CDR1 GTSNPN and CDR2 SVGIG (reference sequence). V was clipped by 0 bases and J by 12 bases, with 8 bases between them. The CDR3 sequence is 11 residues long. For the CDR3, the DNA is TGTGCCTGGAGTGTACGGACAGAACTGTTTTTT. It translates to CAWSVRTELFF.

The gene calls are TRBV10-3 and TRBJ2-7; possible D gene TRBD2, 6 bases. V dropped 6 bases and J dropped 5 bases, with 17 bases sitting between them. CDR1 is ENHRY and CDR2 is SYGVKD in the germline V gene. The CDR3 is 14 amino acids. CDR3 in amino acids: CAISDVMGGNEQYF. The CDR3 bases are TGTGCCATCAGCGACGTAATGGGGGGAAACGAGCAGTACTTC.

This chain uses TRBV7-8 with TRBJ1-2; D may be TRBD1 (5 bases). The CDR3 is made up of 16 amino acids. Trimming took off 3 bases at V and 8 bases at J, with 22 bases between the two ends. Germline-derived CDR1 and CDR2 are SGHVS and FQNEAQ. The CDR3 bases are TGTGCCAGCAGCTTTTCGGGACGCGGGCAAAGAAAAGGCTACACCTTC. Amino acid sequence: CASSFSGRGQRKGYTF.

J is TRBJ1-2 and V is TRBV10-3; the D gene is possibly TRBD1 (5 bases). The germline CDR1 and CDR2 sequences are ENHRY and SYGVKD. V lost 6 bases, J lost 2 bases, and 13 bases lay in between. This CDR3 spans 14 amino acids. The CDR3 DNA reads TGTGCCATCAGGGAAAATCCAGGGAACTATGGCTACACCTTC. It is translated as CAIRENPGNYGYTF.

The table lists this clone with a count of one. CDR3 protein: CASALALPRDNYGYTF. The CDR3 DNA is TGCGCCAGCGCACTGGCCCTCCCGCGGGACAACTATGGCTACACCTTC. The V and J genes are TRBV10-2 and TRBJ1-2, with D maybe TRBD1 (5 bases). The V and J ends lost 8 bases and 2 bases respectively, with 21 bases between them. The CDR3 consists of 16 residues. Looked up from germline, CDR1 is WSHSY and CDR2 is SAAADI.

This clone was recorded a few times. V gene TRBV6-1 combines with J gene TRBJ2-2; TRBD1 aligns across 11 bases. CDR3 length equals 15 residues. Germline V CDR1 and CDR2: MNHNS, SASEGT. V lost 6 bases and J lost 4; bases outside the gene matches: 4. The DNA of the CDR3 is TGTGCCAGCAGCGGACAGGGGGCAGGCACCGGGGAGCTGTTTTTT. It yields the protein CASSGQGAGTGELFF.

V usage is TRBV6-5 and J usage is TRBJ2-2, with TRBD1 identical over 9 bases. Germline assignment: CDR1 MNHEY and CDR2 SVGAGI. The CDR3 has 15 residues. Unmatched junction bases numbered 7, after V lost 6 bases and J lost 5 bases. CDR3 nucleotide sequence: TGTGCCAGCAGGAGAAGGGACAGGGATACCGGGGAGCTGTTTTTT. This translates into CASRRRDRDTGELFF.

The chain employs TRBV27 and TRBJ1-2; D gene ambiguous. This CDR3 is 15 amino acids long. Trimming stripped 3 bases from V and 5 bases from J, with 16 bases between. Germline loops: CDR1 MNHEY, CDR2 SMNVEV (reference sequence). The CDR3 region has the DNA TGTGCCAGCAGTTTGACGAGACGGACTCTATATGGCTACACCTTC. This sequence encodes CASSLTRRTLYGYTF.

This clone was seen more than once but under ten times. V gene TRBV6-6 combines with J gene TRBJ1-1; D possibly corresponds to TRBD1 (5 bases). Germline-derived CDR1 and CDR2 are MNHNY and SVGAGI (reference sequence). The CDR3 runs to 13 residues. Trimming stripped 7 bases from V and 5 bases from J, with 14 bases between. The CDR3 sequence: CASMGAGMTEAFF. CDR3 in DNA: TGTGCCAGCATGGGCGCAGGGATGACTGAAGCTTTCTTT.

This chain joins TRBV9 and TRBJ2-5; possible D gene TRBD2, 5 bases. CDR1 SGDLS and CDR2 YYNGEE come from the germline V gene. V was clipped by 3 bases and J by 5 bases, with 17 bases between them. The CDR3 totals 15 residues. The CDR3 protein is CASSGTVRYGETQYF. The CDR3 DNA is TGTGCCAGCAGCGGGACTGTTAGGTATGGGGAGACCCAGTACTTC.

V usage is TRBV30 and J usage is TRBJ1-5; D remains ambiguous. Germline values: CDR1 GTSNPN, CDR2 SVGIG (reference sequence). V lost 3 bases and J lost 4, with 10 bases in between. CDR3 length: 13 residues. The chain's CDR3 is CAWSRRPNQPQHF. The CDR3 nucleotides read TGTGCCTGGAGCCGACGGCCGAATCAGCCCCAGCATTTT. Complete variable domain (other parts from reference TRBV30 and TRBJ1-5): SQTIHQWPATLVQPVGSPLSLECTVEGTSNPNLYWYRQAAGRGLQLLFYSVGIGQISSEVPQNLSASRPQDRQFILSSKKLLLSDSGFYLCAWSRRPNQPQHFGDGTRLSIL.

This clone was recorded a few times. V is TRBV4-1 and J is TRBJ2-5; D not resolved. The CDR3 loop spans 16 amino acids. Germline V lookup: CDR1 MGHRA, CDR2 YSYEKL. V lost 1 base and J lost 0, with 12 bases in between. Here the CDR3 DNA reads TGCGCCAGCAGCCAAGGCATCTGGCACTACCAAGAGACCCAGTACTTC. Translated: CASSQGIWHYQETQYF.

The CDR3: CATSQDEGGFGNTIYF. The CDR3 DNA is TGTGCCACCAGCCAAGACGAGGGCGGATTTGGAAACACCATATATTTT. This chain connects TRBV15 to TRBJ1-3; no firm D call. Trimming stripped 5 bases from V and 3 bases from J, with 17 bases between. Per the germline V gene, CDR1 is LNHNV and CDR2 is YYDKDF (reference sequence). CDR3 length equals 16 residues.

The chain joins TRBV7-2 to TRBJ1-1, with unresolved D. The CDR3 has 16 residues. CDR1 is SGHTA, CDR2 FQGNSA, per germline. The V end lost 5 bases, the J end lost 5 bases, and 21 bases lay between the germline ends. CDR3 sequence: CASSPQDRTPRTEAFF. The DNA of the CDR3 is TGTGCCAGCAGCCCCCAGGACCGAACACCGAGGACTGAAGCTTTCTTT.

V usage is TRBV7-2 and J usage is TRBJ2-5, with TRBD2 matching over 9 bases. Trimming removed 5 bases from V and 11 bases from J; junction bases left unmatched: 9. The CDR3 covers 13 residues. CDR1 and CDR2 (germline): SGHTA, FQGNSA. CDR3 sequence: CASSVTELAGQYF. The DNA of the CDR3 is TGTGCCAGCAGCGTCACTGAGCTAGCGGGGCAGTACTTC. Supplemented by reference TRBV7-2 and TRBJ2-5, the full variable domain reads GAGVSQSPSNKVTEKGKDVELRCDPISGHTALYWYRQSLGQGLEFLIYFQGNSAPDKSGLPSDRFSAERTGGSVSTLTIQRTQQEDSAVYLCASSVTELAGQYFGPGTRLLVL.

This chain connects TRBV18 to TRBJ2-5; D possibly matches TRBD1 or TRBD2 (6 bases each). CDR3 length: 16 amino acids. The V end lost 0 bases, the J end lost 5 bases, and 16 bases lay between the germline ends. Germline-derived CDR1 and CDR2 are KGHSH and LQKENI. CDR3 residues: CASSPPMGGARETQYF. The CDR3, as DNA: TGTGCCAGCTCACCACCGATGGGGGGCGCCAGGGAGACCCAGTACTTC.

V is TRBV5-1 and J is TRBJ1-1; unclear D gene. The V gene's germline CDR1 is SGHRS and CDR2 YFSETQ. Trimming pared 3 bases from V and 1 base from J, leaving 7 bases between. The CDR3 totals 13 residues. CDR3 nucleotide sequence: TGCGCCAGCAGCTCCTCAGAGAACACTGAAGCTTTCTTT. Its translation is CASSSSENTEAFF.

In nucleotides, the CDR3 is TGCAGCGTTGCACAGGGACAGGGGAGGGAGACCCAGTACTTC. Amino acid sequence: CSVAQGQGRETQYF. The chain uses TRBV29-1 and TRBJ2-5; TRBD1 matches at 10 bases. The CDR3 runs to 14 residues. V trimming: 4 bases; J trimming: 5 bases; junction bases outside the gene matches: 7. In germline, CDR1 is SQVTM, CDR2 ANQGSEA. The full variable domain, in which reference TRBV29-1 and TRBJ2-5 provide the parts outside the CDR3, is SAVISQKPSRDICQRGTSLTIQCQVDSQVTMMFWYRQQPGQSLTLIATANQGSEATYESGFVIDKFPISRPNLTFSTLTVSNMSPEDSSIYLCSVAQGQGRETQYFGPGTRLLVL.